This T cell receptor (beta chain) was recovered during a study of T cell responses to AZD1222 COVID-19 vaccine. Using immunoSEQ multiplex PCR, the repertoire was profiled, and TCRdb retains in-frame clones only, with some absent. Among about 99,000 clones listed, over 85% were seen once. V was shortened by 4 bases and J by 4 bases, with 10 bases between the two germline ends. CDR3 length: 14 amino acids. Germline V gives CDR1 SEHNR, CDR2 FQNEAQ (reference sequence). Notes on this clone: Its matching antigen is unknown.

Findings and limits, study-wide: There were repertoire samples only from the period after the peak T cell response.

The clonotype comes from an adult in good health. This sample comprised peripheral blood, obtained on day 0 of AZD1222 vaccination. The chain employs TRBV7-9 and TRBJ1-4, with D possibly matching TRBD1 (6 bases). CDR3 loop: CASSYGQFNEKLFF. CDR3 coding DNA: TGTGCCAGCAGCTATGGACAGTTTAATGAAAAACTGTTTTTT.